A selection of T cell receptor beta chains follows, all from one sample in a study of shared clonotypes between healthy human individuals. Method: immunoSEQ multiplex PCR; TCRdb's copy keeps in-frame clones and lacks some. The data show fewer than 3 million clones, just under 95% seen once. The material sequenced was naive CD4+ T cells from PBMCs. The receptors were sampled from a man aged 18 to 29 in good health. Some clones in this sample may be carry-over from other donors' samples. Both conserved end residues are part of each CDR3. The order of the fields is J gene, D gene, V gene, clone size, CDR3 protein, CDR3 DNA. The D gene is left open where the match is weak. Rows give clone size only sometimes, using once, few, many, or a class for an expanded clone.

TRBJ2-7	.	TRBV7-9	.	CASSADRNSYEQYF	TGTGCCAGCAGCGCAGACAGGAATTCCTACGAGCAGTACTTC
TRBJ2-2	.	TRBV9	.	CASSFRPNTGELFF	TGTGCCAGCAGCTTCCGGCCGAACACCGGGGAGCTGTTTTTT
TRBJ1-1	.	TRBV5-1	.	CASSMGDGTEAFF	TGCGCCAGCTCAATGGGGGATGGGACTGAAGCTTTCTTT
TRBJ2-1	TRBD2	TRBV9	.	CASSVGLAGEIDEQFF	TGTGCCAGCAGCGTAGGACTAGCGGGAGAGATCGATGAGCAGTTCTTC
TRBJ2-3	.	TRBV21-1	.	CASSPLGGLGADTQYF	TGTGCCAGCAGCCCCCTGGGGGGTCTAGGCGCAGATACGCAGTATTTT
TRBJ2-7	.	TRBV6-5	.	CASSHRWTGEQYF	TGTGCCAGCAGTCACCGATGGACGGGTGAGCAGTACTTC
TRBJ1-4	.	TRBV6-5	.	CASRSTGGYLGKLFF	TGTGCCAGCAGAAGCACGGGGGGCTATTTGGGTAAACTGTTTTTT
TRBJ2-1	.	TRBV5-1	.	CASSLDRFQGVGVF	TGCGCCAGCAGCTTGGATCGATTCCAAGGGGTAGGAGTCTTC
TRBJ2-5	.	TRBV5-1	once	CASSTLVPSETQYF	TGCGCCAGCAGCACCCTGGTCCCCTCGGAGACCCAGTACTTC
TRBJ2-3	.	TRBV27	.	CASSLSPGYTQYF	TGTGCCAGCAGTTTATCCCCAGGGTATACGCAGTATTTT
TRBJ2-1	.	TRBV7-8	.	CASSLSGRSGGGNEQFF	TGTGCCAGCAGCTTAAGCGGGCGGTCTGGGGGTGGGAATGAGCAGTTCTTC
TRBJ1-1	.	TRBV5-6	.	CASSFLQTMNTEAFF	TGTGCCAGCAGCTTTTTACAGACCATGAACACTGAAGCTTTCTTT
TRBJ1-2	.	TRBV6-1	.	CASSEWGPRYGYTF	TGTGCCAGCAGTGAATGGGGGCCGCGCTATGGCTACACCTTC
TRBJ1-1	.	TRBV7-3	.	CASSALRDTEAFF	TGTGCCAGCAGCGCTTTACGGGACACTGAAGCTTTCTTT
TRBJ1-1	TRBD1	TRBV6-4	.	CASRGDRGDEAFF	TGTGCCAGCAGGGGGGACAGAGGCGATGAAGCTTTCTTT
TRBJ1-2	TRBD1	TRBV5-1	.	CASSLGGTGIGYTF	TGCGCCAGCAGCTTGGGCGGGACAGGTATCGGCTACACCTTC
TRBJ1-1	.	TRBV6-1	.	CASSAGVGDTEAFF	TGTGCCAGCAGCGCCGGCGTGGGGGACACTGAAGCTTTCTTT
TRBJ2-3	TRBD2	TRBV11-3	.	CASSYRTSAVTTDTQYF	TGTGCCAGCAGCTACCGGACTAGCGCGGTAACCACAGATACGCAGTATTTT
TRBJ1-5	.	TRBV30	.	CAWSALLGGNQPQHF	TGTGCCTGGAGTGCTCTTCTAGGAGGCAATCAGCCCCAGCATTTT
TRBJ2-5	.	TRBV12-5	.	CASGSSAWPETQYF	TGTGCTAGTGGTTCCTCGGCCTGGCCAGAGACCCAGTACTTC
TRBJ2-5	TRBD2	TRBV9	.	CASSVLAGIQETQYF	TGTGCCAGCAGCGTACTAGCGGGGATCCAAGAGACCCAGTACTTC
TRBJ1-4	.	TRBV28	.	CASSFLGGSANEKLFF	TGTGCCAGCAGTTTTTTAGGGGGGAGTGCTAATGAAAAACTGTTTTTT
TRBJ2-3	TRBD2	TRBV30	.	CAWRRLAGIADTQYF	TGTGCCTGGAGGAGACTAGCGGGTATTGCGGATACGCAGTATTTT
TRBJ1-3	.	TRBV5-1	.	CASSYGTNSGNTIYF	TGCGCCAGCAGCTACGGGACAAACTCTGGAAACACCATATATTTT
TRBJ1-4	.	TRBV19	.	CASTITPGRFGKLFF	TGTGCCAGTACTATTACACCGGGGCGCTTTGGAAAACTGTTTTTT
TRBJ1-5	TRBD1	TRBV11-2	.	CASSRGQGESGNQPQHF	TGTGCCAGCAGCCGTGGCCAGGGGGAGAGTGGCAATCAGCCCCAGCATTTT
TRBJ1-5	TRBD1	TRBV7-9	.	CASSSHDRGADQPQHF	TGTGCCAGCAGCTCCCATGACAGGGGAGCGGATCAGCCCCAGCATTTT
TRBJ1-1	.	TRBV28	.	CASSPVAGTEAFF	TGTGCCAGCAGCCCGGTTGCCGGGACTGAAGCTTTCTTT
TRBJ1-3	.	TRBV5-6	.	CASSLLGTSGNTIYF	TGTGCCAGCAGCTTGTTAGGGACCTCTGGAAACACCATATATTTT
TRBJ2-3	TRBD1	TRBV5-1	.	CASSFLTGTDTQYF	TGCGCCAGCAGCTTCCTGACAGGGACAGATACGCAGTATTTT
TRBJ2-2	.	TRBV29-1	.	CSVEGSSNTGELFF	TGCAGCGTTGAGGGCAGCTCGAACACCGGGGAGCTGTTTTTT
TRBJ2-3	.	TRBV7-9	.	CASSLKGDTQYF	TGTGCCAGCAGCTTAAAGGGAGATACGCAGTATTTT
TRBJ2-5	TRBD1	TRBV29-1	.	CSAGTGTETQYF	TGCAGCGCCGGGACAGGGACAGAGACCCAGTACTTC
TRBJ1-3	.	TRBV5-1	.	CASSLDNPGASGNTIYF	TGCGCCAGCAGCTTGGATAACCCGGGGGCGTCTGGAAACACCATATATTTT
TRBJ2-7	TRBD1	TRBV11-1	.	CASSPRQGSYEQYF	TGTGCCAGCAGCCCCCGACAGGGATCCTACGAGCAGTACTTC
TRBJ1-2	.	TRBV2	.	CASSERGTGGYGYTF	TGTGCCAGCAGTGAACGTGGGACGGGGGGATATGGCTACACCTTC
TRBJ2-1	.	TRBV6-1	.	CATTSGRGSYNEQFF	.
TRBJ1-2	TRBD1	TRBV5-6	.	CASSLTGGRTNYGYTF	TGTGCCAGCAGCTTGACAGGGGGACGGACTAACTATGGCTACACCTTC
TRBJ1-2	TRBD1	TRBV9	.	CASSADPRTGSDGYTF	TGTGCCAGCAGCGCTGACCCTCGGACAGGGTCCGATGGCTACACCTTC
TRBJ1-1	TRBD1	TRBV10-2	.	CASNGSLRDRESTEAFF	TGCGCCAGCAACGGCAGTTTACGGGACAGGGAGAGCACTGAAGCTTTCTTT
TRBJ1-1	TRBD1	TRBV11-2	.	CASSLRDRGTDTEAFF	TGTGCCAGCAGCTTAAGGGACAGAGGTACGGACACTGAAGCTTTCTTT
TRBJ2-1	.	TRBV7-3	.	CASSPRQGYNEQFF	TGTGCCAGCAGCCCCCGCCAGGGCTACAATGAGCAGTTCTTC
TRBJ1-5	.	TRBV18	.	CASSPGDSNQPQHF	TGTGCCAGCTCACCTGGAGATAGCAATCAGCCCCAGCATTTT
TRBJ2-1	.	TRBV5-1	.	CASSLDASSYNEQFF	TGCGCCAGCAGCTTGGATGCGAGCTCCTACAATGAGCAGTTCTTC
TRBJ1-5	.	TRBV28	.	CASSPGGRVEQPQHF	TGTGCCAGCAGTCCCGGGGGGAGGGTGGAACAGCCCCAGCATTTT
TRBJ2-7	TRBD2	TRBV9	.	CASSFSPSGNFYEQYF	TGTGCCAGCAGCTTTTCTCCTAGCGGGAACTTCTACGAGCAGTACTTC
TRBJ2-2	TRBD1	TRBV9	.	CASSGRPGQGTGELFF	TGTGCCAGCAGCGGGCGTCCGGGACAGGGCACCGGGGAGCTGTTTTTT
TRBJ1-4	TRBD1	TRBV5-4	.	CASSKMGDSNEKLFF	TGTGCCAGCAGCAAGATGGGGGACAGTAATGAAAAACTGTTTTTT
TRBJ1-4	.	TRBV28	.	CASKGPIANEKLFF	TGTGCCAGCAAGGGCCCAATTGCAAATGAAAAACTGTTTTTT
TRBJ1-5	.	TRBV6-5	.	CASSYSIEQDYQPQHF	TGTGCCAGCAGTTACTCGATTGAGCAGGACTATCAGCCCCAGCATTTT
TRBJ1-2	.	TRBV28	.	CATVRGDYGYTF	TGTGCCACCGTCCGGGGGGACTATGGCTACACCTTC
TRBJ2-1	TRBD2	TRBV5-4	.	CASSFEPGTSGRGEQFF	TGTGCCAGCAGCTTTGAACCCGGGACTAGCGGGAGGGGCGAGCAGTTCTTC
TRBJ2-5	.	TRBV1	.	CTSRESPIYQETQYF	TGCACCAGCAGGGAGTCACCAATTTACCAAGAGACCCAGTACTTC
TRBJ2-5	.	TRBV7-6	.	CASSLTWKETQYF	TGTGCCAGCAGCTTGACATGGAAAGAGACCCAGTACTTC
TRBJ2-3	TRBD2	TRBV11-2	.	CASSSASGRVDTQYF	TGTGCCAGCAGCTCCGCTAGCGGGAGGGTGGATACGCAGTATTTT
TRBJ2-1	.	TRBV7-2	once	CASRIGGRGSSEQFF	TGTGCCAGCAGAATAGGGGGGCGCGGGTCGAGTGAGCAGTTCTTC
TRBJ1-2	TRBD1	TRBV6-5	.	CASSVLGQGNSGYTF	TGTGCCAGCAGCGTGTTGGGACAGGGGAACAGTGGCTACACCTTC